A selection of T cell receptor beta chains follows, all from one sample in a study of PD-1 blockade in mismatch repair-deficient tumors. Only in-frame clones appear in the TCRdb table, and some are missing; sequencing was by immunoSEQ multiplex PCR. The table shows over 30,000 clones, with roughly 80% occurring only once. The source material was PBMCs, sampled around 6 weeks after starting pembrolizumab. These receptors originate from an adult with mismatch repair-deficient cancer. CDR3s include the opening cysteine and the closing phenylalanine or tryptophan. D genes are given only for firm matches. Clone size appears in some rows only: once, few, many, or a class for an expanded clone.

j_call: TRBJ2-7; v_call: TRBV29-1; clone_size: few; d_call: TRBD1; cdr3_nt: TGCAGTGTCCGGGACAGGAGCTCCTACGAGCAGTACTTC; cdr3_aa: CSVRDRSSYEQYF
j_call: TRBJ1-1; v_call: TRBV27; clone_size: NA; d_call: NA; cdr3_nt: TGTGCCAGCAGTTTACTGGGGGGCGGGGGCACTGAAGCTTTCTTT; cdr3_aa: CASSLLGGGGTEAFF
j_call: TRBJ2-1; v_call: TRBV7-8; clone_size: NA; d_call: NA; cdr3_nt: TGTGCCAGCAGCTTAGACTCTAGAACTGAGCAGTTCTTC; cdr3_aa: CASSLDSRTEQFF
j_call: TRBJ2-4; v_call: TRBV7-9; clone_size: NA; d_call: TRBD1; cdr3_nt: TGTGCCAGCACCGAACCGGGACAGCTAGCCAGCAACATTCAGTACTTC; cdr3_aa: CASTEPGQLASNIQYF
j_call: TRBJ1-2; v_call: TRBV2; clone_size: NA; d_call: NA; cdr3_nt: TGTGCCAGCAGTGAGATTCGGGGTTTGGGCTACACCTTC; cdr3_aa: CASSEIRGLGYTF
j_call: TRBJ2-2; v_call: TRBV4-2; clone_size: NA; d_call: TRBD2; cdr3_nt: TGTGCCAGCAGCAAGGGACTAGCGGGAGACACCGGGGAGCTGTTTTTT; cdr3_aa: CASSKGLAGDTGELFF
j_call: TRBJ2-1; v_call: TRBV7-6; clone_size: NA; d_call: TRBD2; cdr3_nt: TGTGCCAGCAGCCGCCCAAGCGGGAGGGTTTACAATGAGCAGTTCTTC; cdr3_aa: CASSRPSGRVYNEQFF
j_call: TRBJ1-3; v_call: TRBV10-1; clone_size: NA; d_call: NA; cdr3_nt: TGCGCCAGCACCCCTGCGATCTCTGGAAACACCATATATTTT; cdr3_aa: CASTPAISGNTIYF
j_call: TRBJ2-2; v_call: TRBV15; clone_size: once; d_call: NA; cdr3_nt: TGTGCCACCAGCAGAGGTGGACTGGCCGGGGAGCTGTTTTTT; cdr3_aa: CATSRGGLAGELFF
j_call: TRBJ1-2; v_call: TRBV5-1; clone_size: NA; d_call: NA; cdr3_nt: TGCGCCAGCAGCTTGGATCCGGGTAATGGCTACACCTTC; cdr3_aa: CASSLDPGNGYTF
j_call: TRBJ1-2; v_call: TRBV25-1; clone_size: NA; d_call: NA; cdr3_nt: TGTGCCAGCAGTGGAGGGGGCTATGGCTACACCTTC; cdr3_aa: CASSGGGYGYTF
j_call: TRBJ2-3; v_call: TRBV6-6; clone_size: NA; d_call: TRBD2; cdr3_nt: TGTGCCAGCAGTTGGGGACTAGGCACAGATACGCAGTATTTT; cdr3_aa: CASSWGLGTDTQYF
j_call: TRBJ2-1; v_call: TRBV5-5; clone_size: NA; d_call: NA; cdr3_nt: TGTGCCAGCAGCTCCCGACAAACCCCTCCCGACAATGAGCAGTTCTTC; cdr3_aa: CASSSRQTPPDNEQFF
j_call: TRBJ2-3; v_call: TRBV9; clone_size: few; d_call: NA; cdr3_nt: TGTGCCAGCAGCCCAGGCACAGATACGCAGTATTTT; cdr3_aa: CASSPGTDTQYF
j_call: TRBJ2-7; v_call: TRBV5-4; clone_size: once; d_call: TRBD2; cdr3_nt: TGTGCCAGCAGCTTCGGACTAGCGGCACCCTACGAGCAGTACTTC; cdr3_aa: CASSFGLAAPYEQYF
j_call: TRBJ1-6; v_call: TRBV28; clone_size: few; d_call: TRBD1; cdr3_nt: TGTGCCAGCAGCAGGAGGGGACAGGGGAACTCACCCCTCCACTTT; cdr3_aa: CASSRRGQGNSPLHF
j_call: TRBJ2-7; v_call: TRBV5-1; clone_size: NA; d_call: NA; cdr3_nt: TGCGCCAGCAGCTCCCAGGGGACCAACGAGCAGTACTTC; cdr3_aa: CASSSQGTNEQYF
j_call: TRBJ2-7; v_call: TRBV2; clone_size: few; d_call: NA; cdr3_nt: TGTGCCAGCAGTGCGCAGGGGCGAGGACCCTACGAGCAGTACTTC; cdr3_aa: CASSAQGRGPYEQYF
j_call: TRBJ2-2; v_call: TRBV5-5; clone_size: once; d_call: NA; cdr3_nt: TGTGCCAGCAGCCCGATCTCGGTCCCCGGGGAGCTGTTTTTT; cdr3_aa: CASSPISVPGELFF
j_call: TRBJ1-5; v_call: TRBV6-6; clone_size: NA; d_call: NA; cdr3_nt: TGTGCCAGCAGGCAACAGAATAGCAATCAGCCCCAGCATTTT; cdr3_aa: CASRQQNSNQPQHF
j_call: TRBJ1-2; v_call: TRBV4-2; clone_size: NA; d_call: NA; cdr3_nt: TGTGCCAGCAGCCAACCAGGTCGGGGAGATATCGGAGGCTACACCTTC; cdr3_aa: CASSQPGRGDIGGYTF
j_call: TRBJ1-1; v_call: TRBV7-3; clone_size: few; d_call: TRBD1; cdr3_nt: TGTGCCAGCAGCTTGACAGGGGGTAACACTGAAGCTTTCTTT; cdr3_aa: CASSLTGGNTEAFF
j_call: TRBJ2-5; v_call: TRBV7-3; clone_size: NA; d_call: NA; cdr3_nt: TGTGCCAGCAGCTTAACGTTTGGGTCGGACAGATCCCAAGAGACCCAGTACTTC; cdr3_aa: CASSLTFGSDRSQETQYF
j_call: TRBJ2-5; v_call: TRBV29-1; clone_size: NA; d_call: NA; cdr3_nt: TGCAGCGTCGCCGGGATTTGGGAGACCCAGTACTTC; cdr3_aa: CSVAGIWETQYF
j_call: TRBJ2-4; v_call: TRBV5-4; clone_size: NA; d_call: TRBD1; cdr3_nt: TGTGCCAGCAGCTCAGACTTCGACAGGGCCCACATTCAGTACTTC; cdr3_aa: CASSSDFDRAHIQYF
j_call: TRBJ2-1; v_call: TRBV29-1; clone_size: NA; d_call: TRBD2; cdr3_nt: TGCAGCGTTGAAGGATGGGGACTAGCGGCTGACAATGAGCAGTTCTTC; cdr3_aa: CSVEGWGLAADNEQFF
j_call: TRBJ2-5; v_call: TRBV6-1; clone_size: NA; d_call: NA; cdr3_nt: TGTGCCAGCAGTATTCAGCGTGGGTACCAAGAGACCCAGTACTTC; cdr3_aa: CASSIQRGYQETQYF
j_call: TRBJ2-7; v_call: TRBV4-1; clone_size: few; d_call: NA; cdr3_nt: TGCGCCAGCAGCCAGACGGGAGACGAGCAGTACTTC; cdr3_aa: CASSQTGDEQYF
j_call: TRBJ1-1; v_call: TRBV7-2; clone_size: NA; d_call: TRBD1; cdr3_nt: TGTGCCAGCAGCTTAGCCTGGACAGGGCCAGAAGCTTTCTTT; cdr3_aa: CASSLAWTGPEAFF
j_call: TRBJ2-7; v_call: TRBV5-4; clone_size: NA; d_call: TRBD2; cdr3_nt: TGTGCCAGCAGCCCACGGGACTACCCACGGCAGTACTTC; cdr3_aa: CASSPRDYPRQYF
j_call: TRBJ2-1; v_call: TRBV11-3; clone_size: NA; d_call: NA; cdr3_nt: TGTGCCAGCAGTGTAGCGATTTCTCTCAATGAGCAGTTCTTC; cdr3_aa: CASSVAISLNEQFF
j_call: TRBJ2-1; v_call: TRBV7-9; clone_size: NA; d_call: TRBD2; cdr3_nt: TGTGCCAGCAGCATCACTAGCGGGCCGTACAATGAGCAGTTCTTC; cdr3_aa: CASSITSGPYNEQFF
j_call: TRBJ2-4; v_call: TRBV7-2; clone_size: NA; d_call: TRBD1; cdr3_nt: TGTGCCAGCAGCGACGGACAGGGGCCGGGCATTCAGTACTTC; cdr3_aa: CASSDGQGPGIQYF
j_call: TRBJ2-6; v_call: TRBV4-1; clone_size: NA; d_call: TRBD1; cdr3_nt: TGCGCCAGCAGCTTCGAGTCGGGACAGGTCCGCTCTGGGGCCAACGTCCTGACTTTC; cdr3_aa: CASSFESGQVRSGANVLTF
j_call: TRBJ2-7; v_call: TRBV28; clone_size: few; d_call: TRBD2; cdr3_nt: TGTGCCAGCAGTTTGCCCAAACTAGCGGGAAAACGGGGGCAGTACTTC; cdr3_aa: CASSLPKLAGKRGQYF
j_call: TRBJ2-2; v_call: TRBV21-1; clone_size: NA; d_call: NA; cdr3_nt: TGTGCCAGCAATCAGGGGGCAAAGTTCGGGGAGCTGTTTTTT; cdr3_aa: CASNQGAKFGELFF
j_call: TRBJ2-1; v_call: TRBV5-1; clone_size: NA; d_call: NA; cdr3_nt: TGCGCCAGCAGGGGGCTAGGGGAGCAGTTCTTC; cdr3_aa: CASRGLGEQFF
j_call: TRBJ1-1; v_call: TRBV28; clone_size: NA; d_call: TRBD1; cdr3_nt: TGTGCCAGCAGTTTGACAGGGGGCCGGAGCACTGAAGCTTTCTTT; cdr3_aa: CASSLTGGRSTEAFF
j_call: TRBJ2-3; v_call: TRBV6-4; clone_size: NA; d_call: TRBD2; cdr3_nt: TGTGCCAGCAGTGGACTAGCGGGAGCAGATACGCAGTATTTT; cdr3_aa: CASSGLAGADTQYF
j_call: TRBJ2-6; v_call: TRBV18; clone_size: NA; d_call: TRBD1; cdr3_nt: TGTGCCAGCACAGAAGACAGGGCTGGGGCCAACGTCCTGACTTTC; cdr3_aa: CASTEDRAGANVLTF
j_call: TRBJ2-1; v_call: TRBV7-9; clone_size: NA; d_call: NA; cdr3_nt: TGTGCCAGCAGCTTGCGCGGGACGAACTCCTACAATGAGCAGTTCTTC; cdr3_aa: CASSLRGTNSYNEQFF
j_call: TRBJ1-1; v_call: TRBV10-3; clone_size: NA; d_call: NA; cdr3_nt: TGTGCCACAGGGTTGAACACTGAAGCTTTCTTT; cdr3_aa: CATGLNTEAFF
j_call: TRBJ2-5; v_call: TRBV1; clone_size: NA; d_call: NA; cdr3_nt: TGCACCAGCGGAACTAGCCCGGAGGAGACCCAGTACTTC; cdr3_aa: CTSGTSPEETQYF
j_call: TRBJ2-7; v_call: TRBV5-1; clone_size: few; d_call: TRBD2; cdr3_nt: TGCGCCAGCAGCACCGGACTAGGGACCGAGCAGTACTTC; cdr3_aa: CASSTGLGTEQYF
j_call: TRBJ1-5; v_call: TRBV28; clone_size: NA; d_call: TRBD1; cdr3_nt: TGTGCCGGCCGGGACAGGGGGGAGAGGGGTCAGCCCCAGCATTTT; cdr3_aa: CAGRDRGERGQPQHF
j_call: TRBJ2-2; v_call: TRBV7-2; clone_size: NA; d_call: TRBD1; cdr3_nt: TGTGCCAGCAGACGGACAGGGGGCGGGGAGCTGTTTTTT; cdr3_aa: CASRRTGGGELFF
j_call: TRBJ2-1; v_call: TRBV4-2; clone_size: NA; d_call: NA; cdr3_nt: TGTGCCAGCAGCCAAGTCGAGTCCTTAAACTTCTACAATGAGCAGTTCTTC; cdr3_aa: CASSQVESLNFYNEQFF
j_call: TRBJ2-1; v_call: TRBV5-1; clone_size: NA; d_call: TRBD2; cdr3_nt: TGCGCCAGCAGCTTGGGGGGGACTAGCGGGAGAGATGAGCAGTTCTTC; cdr3_aa: CASSLGGTSGRDEQFF
j_call: TRBJ1-1; v_call: TRBV4-1; clone_size: NA; d_call: NA; cdr3_nt: TGCGCCAGCAGCCAAGGACTCCTTAAGACTGAAGCTTTCTTT; cdr3_aa: CASSQGLLKTEAFF
j_call: TRBJ2-2; v_call: TRBV9; clone_size: NA; d_call: TRBD2; cdr3_nt: TGTGCCAGCAGGGTAGCGGGATTCACCGGGGAGCTGTTTTTT; cdr3_aa: CASRVAGFTGELFF
j_call: TRBJ1-1; v_call: TRBV28; clone_size: NA; d_call: NA; cdr3_nt: TGTGCCAGCAGCCAACCCAGGGGCTCGAACACTGAAGCTTTCTTT; cdr3_aa: CASSQPRGSNTEAFF
j_call: TRBJ2-7; v_call: TRBV7-8; clone_size: few; d_call: TRBD1; cdr3_nt: TGTGCCAGCAGCCTGACAGGGCGGACCTACGAGCAGTACTTC; cdr3_aa: CASSLTGRTYEQYF
j_call: TRBJ2-6; v_call: TRBV11-2; clone_size: NA; d_call: TRBD2; cdr3_nt: TGTGCCAGCGGACTCGGACTAGCGGGAGATGGGGCCAACGTCCTGACTTTC; cdr3_aa: CASGLGLAGDGANVLTF
j_call: TRBJ2-2; v_call: TRBV4-2; clone_size: NA; d_call: TRBD2; cdr3_nt: TGTGCCAGCAGCCCGACGGATAGCGGGACGGGGGAGCTGTTTTTT; cdr3_aa: CASSPTDSGTGELFF
j_call: TRBJ2-2; v_call: TRBV5-1; clone_size: NA; d_call: NA; cdr3_nt: TGCGCCAGCAGCGAAGGCAGGGGAACCGGGGAGCTGTTTTTT; cdr3_aa: CASSEGRGTGELFF